This T cell receptor beta chain was observed in a study of blood T cell repertoires in COVID-19. About the study: PBMCs, B-cell-depleted T cells, or T cells were the source of the cDNA or gDNA that made up the material.

Study processing details: Researchers report that nucleated cell counts were estimated from reference gene primer amplification. The data were produced by immunoSEQ multiplex PCR, yet TCRdb's version contains in-frame clones alone and is incomplete. The V and J calls and clone size come from that table; D and trimming were worked out from the DNA. Of hundreds of thousands of clones in the sample, around nine tenths were seen once. Cohorts were assigned according to the clinical history that participants reported. Recovered participants had two consecutive negative NP/OP PCR tests, healthcare professional clearance, or symptom resolution. This clone was seen a single time. V was cut by 2 bases and J by 4 bases, with 11 bases left in between. The CDR3 runs 14 residues. Germline CDR1 and CDR2: KGHSH and LQKENI.

The sequence derives from a woman aged 45 to 65 who had recovered from COVID-19. Sequences were obtained from PBMCs or T cells enriched from blood (not recorded which). J is TRBJ2-5 and V is TRBV18; D may be TRBD1 (6 bases). The CDR3 DNA is TGTGCCAGCTCACCAACAGGGTCAATAGAGACCCAGTACTTC. This codes for CASSPTGSIETQYF.